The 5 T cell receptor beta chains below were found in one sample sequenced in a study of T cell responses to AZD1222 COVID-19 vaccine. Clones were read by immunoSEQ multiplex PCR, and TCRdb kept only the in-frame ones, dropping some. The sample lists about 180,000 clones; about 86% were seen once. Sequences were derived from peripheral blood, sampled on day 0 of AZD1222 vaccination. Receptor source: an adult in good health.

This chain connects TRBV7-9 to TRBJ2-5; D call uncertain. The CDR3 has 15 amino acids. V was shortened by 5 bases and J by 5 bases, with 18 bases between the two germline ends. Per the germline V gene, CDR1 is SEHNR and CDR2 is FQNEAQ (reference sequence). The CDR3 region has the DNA TGTGCCAGCAGCCCCCAGGCCCTTGAGGAGGAGACCCAGTACTTC. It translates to CASSPQALEEETQYF.

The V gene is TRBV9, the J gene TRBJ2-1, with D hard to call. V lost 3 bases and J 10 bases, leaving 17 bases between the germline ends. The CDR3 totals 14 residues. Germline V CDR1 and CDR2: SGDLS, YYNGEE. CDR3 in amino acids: CASSDRGSYEEQFF. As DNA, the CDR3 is TGTGCCAGCAGCGACCGTGGAAGTTACGAAGAGCAGTTCTTC. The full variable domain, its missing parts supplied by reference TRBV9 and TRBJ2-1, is DSGVTQTPKHLITATGQRVTLRCSPRSGDLSVYWYQQSLDQGLQFLIQYYNGEERAKGNILERFSAQQFPDLHSELNLSSLELGDSALYFCASSDRGSYEEQFFGPGTRLTVL.

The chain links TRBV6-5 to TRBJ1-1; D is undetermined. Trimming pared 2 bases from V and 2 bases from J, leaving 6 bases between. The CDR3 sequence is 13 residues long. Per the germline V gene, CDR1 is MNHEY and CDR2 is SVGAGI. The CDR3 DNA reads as TGTGCCAGCAGTTACCTCAGAAACACTGAAGCTTTCTTT. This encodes CASSYLRNTEAFF.

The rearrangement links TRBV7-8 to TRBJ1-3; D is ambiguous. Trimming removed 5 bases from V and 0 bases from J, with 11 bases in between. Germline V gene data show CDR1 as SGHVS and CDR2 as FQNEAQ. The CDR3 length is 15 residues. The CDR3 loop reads CASSHRRTSGNTIYF. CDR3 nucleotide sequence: TGTGCCAGCAGCCATCGACGGACCTCTGGAAACACCATATATTTT.

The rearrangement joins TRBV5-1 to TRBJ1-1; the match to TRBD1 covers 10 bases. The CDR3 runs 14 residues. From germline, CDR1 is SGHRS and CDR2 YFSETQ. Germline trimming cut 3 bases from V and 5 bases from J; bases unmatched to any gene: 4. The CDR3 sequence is CASSSDRGQTEAFF. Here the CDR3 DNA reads TGCGCCAGCAGCTCCGACAGGGGGCAGACTGAAGCTTTCTTT.